This T cell receptor beta chain was recorded in a study of blood T cell repertoires in COVID-19. The overall study: T cells, B-cell-depleted T cells, or PBMCs provided the cDNA or gDNA that served as material.

Some clones are missing from TCRdb's copy, which holds only in-frame ones; the method was immunoSEQ multiplex PCR. In the table there are a few hundred thousand clones, roughly 85% of which are singletons. Germline V lookup: CDR1 LNHDA, CDR2 SQIVND (reference sequence). The V gene lost 1 base and the J gene lost 5 bases, with 14 bases spanning the gap. The CDR3 length is 16 residues. Participants came from about 23 US areas, aged roughly 18 to 100 years. Clinical history as reported by participants underpinned cohort assignment. Shortly before study entry, within 2 weeks, exposed participants had met a COVID-19 case.

The source is a man aged 40-50 years who had been exposed to COVID-19. The source material was PBMCs or T cells enriched from blood (not recorded which). V is TRBV19 and J is TRBJ2-2, with D possibly TRBD2 on 6 matching bases. Here the CDR3 reads CASSIGGGMVTGELFF. The CDR3 DNA follows: TGTGCCAGTAGTATAGGGGGCGGGATGGTGACCGGGGAGCTGTTTTTT.